A selection of T cell receptor beta chains follows, all from one sample in a study of T cells after yellow fever vaccination. TCRdb reanalysed the 5' RACE reads using MiXCR and keeps one entry per CDR3 protein. The sample yields approximately 330,000 distinct CDR3 sequences, about 12% seen once. Sequenced here: CD4+ T cells sorted from PBMCs, sampled 15 days after the yellow fever booster vaccination. These receptors were collected from a man younger than 30 who received the YFV17D yellow fever vaccine. Each CDR3 is given with its conserved first and last residue. D genes are given only for firm matches.

>15|TRBJ2-3|TRBV5-1|TRBD1
CASSLDRGSQNTQYF
>16|TRBJ1-1|TRBV20-1|NA
CSANDRSFVMNTEAFF
>14|TRBJ1-4|TRBV4-3|NA
CASSPSATNEKLFF
>12|TRBJ1-4|TRBV7-9|NA
CASSLQGEKLFF
>16|TRBJ2-3|TRBV7-2|NA
CASSLLGRRGTDTQYF
>15|TRBJ2-2|TRBV12-3/TRBV12-4|TRBD1
CASSADRGNTGELFF
>16|TRBJ2-3|TRBV6-5|TRBD1
CASSYRGTGALGTQYF
>12|TRBJ2-1|TRBV7-9|NA
CASRPYRDGQFF
>15|TRBJ2-1|TRBV7-9|TRBD1
CASSLGGTGMYEQFF
>16|TRBJ2-3|TRBV4-1|TRBD2
CASSQVIAGGADTQYF
>13|TRBJ2-2|TRBV5-4|NA
CASSPPQNGELFF
>14|TRBJ1-4|TRBV7-2|NA
CASRPGGDREKLFF
>15|TRBJ1-3|TRBV20-1|NA
CSARESRRAGNTIYF
>12|TRBJ2-7|TRBV30|NA
CAWSGTNYEQYF
>14|TRBJ2-1|TRBV5-1|TRBD1
CASREGTGNNEQFF
>12|TRBJ2-1|TRBV24-1|NA
CATSDLGDEQFF
>16|TRBJ1-1|TRBV7-2|NA
CASSLQNSWSGVEAFF
>19|TRBJ2-5|TRBV29-1|TRBD2
CSVDARTSGGAPRGETQYF
>13|TRBJ2-7|TRBV7-2|NA
CASSLLGGAEQYF
>14|TRBJ1-5|TRBV6-2/TRBV6-3|NA
CASSLRGTNQPQHF
>15|TRBJ2-1|TRBV6-1|TRBD2
CASSDARGGSYEQFF
>15|TRBJ1-5|TRBV7-9|NA
CASSLAPGLEQPQHF
>14|TRBJ1-1|TRBV18|TRBD1
CASSRDRGATEAFF
>14|TRBJ2-5|TRBV7-6|TRBD1
CASTMGQAEETQYF
>15|TRBJ2-5|TRBV7-2|NA
CASSLGWAGQETQYF
>15|TRBJ2-1|TRBV5-1|TRBD2
CASGTSGDLGNEQFF
>15|TRBJ2-1|TRBV15|NA
CATSRSNRGGNEQFF
>14|TRBJ2-4|TRBV7-2|NA
CASSFVEPKNIQYF
>12|TRBJ2-7|TRBV7-3|NA
CASGRGSHEQYF